This T cell receptor (beta chain) was recovered during a study of cytomegalovirus exposure and HLA in healthy donors (dated by TCRdb to about 2017). Some background on the complete study: An earlier analysis of 587 of the donors reported more than 250 Gb of sequence data and roughly 110 million unique TCR beta sequences from some 180 million T cells. To predict cytomegalovirus infection status, the study brought together high-throughput TCR immunosequencing, statistical association of individual TCRs with disease status, and machine learning. The later analysis used no new phenotypic data to find candidate immune exposures, relying instead on TCR beta sequences and their occurrence across donors. Every repertoire in the discovery cohort had been generated on one and the same sequencing platform. Among the roughly 400 genotyped donors, around 79% belonged to the genetic ancestry cluster associated with self-reported Caucasian donors. HLA typing included class I and class II loci at four-digit resolution. Typing coverage differed by locus: A, B, C, DRB1 and DQB1 were typed in roughly 629-630 donors, DQA1 in 522, DPA1 in 606, and DPB1 in 472. To decide whether each TCR beta V gene segment behaved as functional or pseudogenic, an earlier analysis of 587 of the donors relied on high-throughput TCR beta sequencing. A later analysis re-examined previously published TCR beta repertoires from roughly 720 donors and added high-resolution HLA genotyping to investigate patterns of TCR occurrence. Alongside the repertoire data, information on donor age, sex, ethnicity and CMV serostatus was compiled. A separate validation cohort of approximately 120 different subjects was used in addition to the 666-subject first cohort. On average, around 230,000 unique TCR beta nucleotide sequences were sequenced per donor among a few hundred genotyped donors of the cohort, with around 19% of those sequences being non-productive. A later genetic analysis used genome-wide SNP genotypes for about three fifths of the roughly 700 donors, treating that subset as a discovery cohort. About 300 gigabases of sequencing data and around 85 million unique TCR sequences made up an early release that covered over 550 HLA-typed donors. The study aimed to test whether signatures of past pathogen exposure could be identified by cataloging public T cell receptors. The T cell repertoires of around 670 subjects were profiled by immunosequencing and related to cytomegalovirus serostatus. A handful of DR-DQ haplotypes were handled as single units for association and clustering because linkage in the cohort was strong. The research as a whole found: For the cohort, immune exposure information was limited to CMV serostatus. Because counts were too low, roughly 18 rarely observed V segments, including chromosome 9 orphons, were left out of the earlier analysis of over 550 of the donors. Because some donors lacked HLA typing at each locus, the association tests relied only on the typed subset. The sequencing pipeline was judged likely to have produced a cluster of highly shared sequence variants as a technical artifact. V-gene and J-gene trimming of TCR beta chains was associated with a missense DCLRE1C variant in a later genetic analysis, and the association was replicated in an independent cohort. Across donors, most TCR sequences were observed very rarely, whereas some public TCRs were present in many individuals. In the study, some 160 TCR beta chains were listed as associated with cytomegalovirus. A further reported finding was that TCR beta sequences accurately predicted the HLA-A and HLA-B alleles for most subjects in the first cohort. An earlier analysis of approximately 570 of the donors showed that most TCR beta V segments appeared in productive rearrangements either about 87% or about 30% of the time, which broadly matched IMGT annotations. A few of the identified cytomegalovirus-associated TCR beta chains were confirmed in vitro to be specific for cytomegalovirus antigens. A later analysis found that most CMV-associated TCR beta chains appeared HLA-restricted, with HLA associations seemingly driven largely by CMV exposure. When HLA alleles, especially DR and DQ, strongly co-occurred, attributing TCR associations to individual alleles was difficult. A later analysis associated about 17,000 TCR beta sequences with specific HLA alleles at a false discovery rate of 0.05. Compared with the 666-donor mean, donors in an Asian-associated ancestry cluster had fewer N-insertions in productive TCRs, according to a later genetic analysis. The authors suggested that the approach could potentially be generalized to other disease states and immunological phenotypes. A later analysis reported that several top co-occurrence clusters appeared linked to parvovirus B19, influenza, CMV and Epstein-Barr virus. Linkage disequilibrium might explain the correlated functional status among segregating V segments, but an unknown experimental factor could not be ruled out. The classifier was reported to diagnose cytomegalovirus status with high specificity and sensitivity in both the original cohort and the validation cohort. A later analysis found that HLA-associated TCR beta chains were more clonally expanded and had lower generation probabilities than equally common non-associated chains. The presence/absence analyses assumed that sequencing depth was roughly uniform across donors, and that assumption may not be true. In a later analysis, TCR association rates were found to vary across HLA loci, with the most associated TCRs seen for DRB1 alleles and the fewest for HLA-C alleles. Because the 87-base-pair reads could not distinguish some IMGT-functional V segments, including TRBV6-2 and TRBV6-3, those segments were excluded. This cohort had only TCR beta chains sequenced, and the lack of alpha or paired-chain data limited which features could be detected.

The cohort comprised around 700 healthy bone marrow donors. At the time of sampling, every cohort member was nominally healthy, though immune exposures that went unrecorded were likely present. CMV serostatus was positive for about 300 and negative for about 55% of the roughly 670 cohort members, and was not recorded for this donor. A peripheral blood sample was collected from each donor, and TCR beta sequencing was performed on peripheral blood mononuclear cells. The Qiagen DNeasy Blood Extraction Kit was used to extract genomic DNA from the blood cell samples. The library relied on the immunoSEQ multiplex PCR assay. A mixture of 60 forward primers for TCR Vbeta segments and 13 reverse primers for TCR Jbeta segments was used in the multiplex PCR. Amplification of the CDR3 region of rearranged TCR beta genes was performed with a multiplex PCR assay on genomic DNA. Amplified TCR beta libraries were sequenced as 87-base-pair reads on the Illumina HiSeq System. The study's processing was this. A later analysis tallied 75 million to 95 million unique TCR beta chains across the approximately 670 repertoires, and around 9.9 million of those chains were shared by two or more donors. To remove PCR and sequencing errors, raw reads were error-corrected and collapsed into unique sequences using a nearest-neighbor algorithm that merged closely related sequences. To assign V, D and J gene segments, CDR3 sequences were aligned to IMGT reference sequences. Each retained sequence needed at least a six-nucleotide match to both a V gene segment and a J gene segment. Rearrangements were classified as productive when the CDR3 lacked stop codons and remained in frame with V and J, and all other rearrangements were classified as non-productive. Following IMGT convention, CDR3 was defined as the stretch from the second conserved V-encoded cysteine up to the conserved J-encoded phenylalanine. The earlier analysis of fewer than 700 of the donors excluded sequences that lacked an unambiguous match to a single V gene segment. An earlier analysis of fewer than 650 of the donors classified V segments as functional when productive rearrangements were above 56.7% and as segregating when the standard deviation between donors was above 5%. To diagnose cytomegalovirus status from the catalog of TCR beta chain sequences, a statistical classification framework was built. V and J gene assignment, in a later analysis, came from comparing TCR nucleotide sequences with IMGT/GENE-DB human TR gene sequences. In a later analysis, CDR3 sequences and most-parsimonious VDJ recombination scenarios were assigned using the TCRdist pipeline. In a later analysis, each TCR beta chain was defined by its CDR3 amino acid sequence together with its V-gene family, and reads without a unique V-gene family were excluded. As a way to deal with suspected cross-contamination and a sequencing artifact, a later analysis dropped 450 to 600 nucleotide sequences that were highly shared and had low generation probability. For each public chain, a later analysis derived a clonal expansion index from normalized ranks of inferred template counts within each repertoire. In a later analysis, generation probabilities were computed using a VDJ recombination model fitted to out-of-frame rearrangements, and the results were checked against IGoR. In a later analysis, TCR-TCR, TCR-HLA and TCR-CMV co-occurrence was scored with hypergeometric tests, and a repertoire-size bias correction was applied to TCR pairs. False discovery rates were estimated in a later analysis by permuting HLA or CMV assignments 20 times. In a later analysis, co-occurring TCRs were grouped with DBSCAN, and TCRdist sequence similarity was added when clustering was performed within HLA-allele-positive subsets. Repertoires with fewer than 30,000 or more than 120,000 public chains were left out of co-occurrence clustering, as were about 5 repertoires with anomalous nucleotide sharing. The table comes from immuneACCESS by way of TCRdb, which keeps in-frame sequences with V and J called. Part of the clones is missing from these tables; in studies checked, under half for an unresolved V gene and the rest for unknown reasons. V, J and clone size are those of that table, while D and trimming were read from the DNA. The sample has 95,000 to 100,000 clones on record, more than 65% of them singletons. The top ten constitute 7% to 10% of the sample.

From cysteine to phenylalanine, the CDR3 is 15 amino acids long. Only the CDR3 region is kept as DNA, spanning 45 bases read in frame from base 1. The germline V gene yields SGDLS for CDR1 and YYNGEE for CDR2. Ends trimmed: V by 1 base, J by 5 bases; bases unmatched to a gene: 6. Notes on this clone: The clone's antigen remains unknown. There are no base qualities to consult, and no much larger clone falls within one base.

This clonotype originated in a human donor in good health. The sequence links TRBV9 to TRBJ2-5, with 9 bases matching TRBD2. Sequenced sample: PBMCs. The DNA sequence is as follows: TGTGCCAGCAGCGTAAAGTCTAGCGGGGTGGAGACCCAGTACTTC. Its protein is CASSVKSSGVETQYF. Reference TRBV9 and TRBJ2-5 genes cover what lies past the CDR3, so the full variable domain is DSGVTQTPKHLITATGQRVTLRCSPRSGDLSVYWYQQSLDQGLQFLIQYYNGEERAKGNILERFSAQQFPDLHSELNLSSLELGDSALYFCASSVKSSGVETQYFGPGTRLLVL.